This TCR beta chain is from a study of OX40 agonist ivuxolimab in advanced cancers. Study-wide context: Ivuxolimab, which targeted the costimulatory receptor OX40 (CD134), was an agonistic, fully human IgG2 monoclonal antibody. Intravenous ivuxolimab was administered to patients every 2 weeks at six dose levels: 0.01, 0.1, 0.3, 1.5, 3 and 10 mg/kg. In the dose-escalation cohort, 65% to 90% of patients were male, and the mean age was approximately 55 years, with a range of roughly 20 to 80. Patients were allowed to have had prior anti-PD-1, anti-PD-L1 or anti-CTLA-4 therapy, and around 43% of the dose-escalation patients had been treated with checkpoint inhibitors. The point of sequencing TCRbeta in the periphery was to test whether ivuxolimab changed TCR sequence diversity and drove clonal T-cell expansion. Of the approximately 50 patients in dose escalation, approximately 20 had hepatocellular carcinoma, about 15 had melanoma, 9 had renal cell carcinoma and 9 had head and neck cancer. The monotherapy dose-escalation portion (N = 52 patients) of the phase I ivuxolimab trial is reported in the paper. Partial responses occurred in three dose-escalation patients: two with cutaneous melanoma and one with hepatocellular carcinoma.

Genomic DNA was isolated from the sorted cells so that the TCRbeta CDR3 region could be sequenced. TCRbeta CDR3 regions were sequenced using the immunoSEQ Assay. The table was pulled from immuneACCESS by TCRdb, which kept in-frame rearrangements only. Such tables lose some clones; where checked, under half of the loss comes from unresolved V genes, and the rest has no known cause. Recorded for this sample are roughly 91,000 clones; around 90% of them occurred a single time. In total, the top ten clones hold 0.65% to 0.95% of the sample. Patients with autoimmune disease history or receiving systemic immunosuppression were excluded from the trial. Peripheral blood for TCR sequencing was collected from all dose cohorts at baseline, on cycle 4 day 1, and on cycle 7 day 1. The samples were drawn from a first-in-human, open-label, multicenter phase I dose-escalation trial of ivuxolimab. The trial enrolled adults with locally advanced or metastatic head and neck squamous cell, hepatocellular, melanoma or renal cell carcinoma. Before TCR sequencing, CD4+ and CD8+ T cells were separately sorted from peripheral blood.

Study-wide findings and limitations: On average, CD8+ T cells showed more expanded clones than CD4+ T cells after ivuxolimab. In partial responders in the 0.1-3.0 mg/kg groups, normalized peripheral clonal expansion was found to be among the lowest, especially among CD8+ T cells. Which antigens the clonally expanded peripheral T cells were specific for was not determined. Low levels of normalized T-cell clonal expansion were also seen in some patients who did not respond. At doses of 0.1 to 3.0 mg/kg, clonal expansion of both CD4+ and CD8+ T cells in blood was seen between baseline and week 6.

The CDR3 holds 15 amino acids from the cysteine to the phenylalanine. Solely the CDR3 DNA is kept, with 45 bases framed from the first base. Looking up the germline V gene (reference sequence) yields CDR1 SEHNR and CDR2 FQNEAQ. Trimming takes 1 base from V and 2 bases from J, and the germline ends sit 8 bases apart. With respect to this clone: Its target antigen remains unknown. The input lacks base qualities; no much larger clone sits a single base away.

The chain is assembled from TRBV7-9 and TRBJ2-2; a weak D assignment points to TRBD1 (5 bases agree). The source material was CD4+ or CD8+ T cells sorted from blood, sampled in a trial of the OX40 agonist ivuxolimab. This TCR was recovered from an adult with an advanced solid tumor such as melanoma, head and neck, liver or kidney cancer. The CDR3 has the sequence CASSLDRPNTGELFF. The bases are TGTGCCAGCAGCTTAGACAGGCCCAACACCGGGGAGCTGTTTTTT.